This is a list of T cell receptor beta chains from one sample in a study of blood T cell repertoires in COVID-19. Assay: immunoSEQ multiplex PCR; the TCRdb copy retains only in-frame clones and omits some. The data show under 75,000 clones, approximately 80% seen once. Material for sequencing was peripheral blood. The origin of the receptors is a man aged 55 to 70 with acute or convalescent COVID-19. Each CDR3 is given with its conserved first and last residue.

>TRBJ1-1|TRBV2|13
CASSRDTNTEAFF
>TRBJ1-1|TRBV29-1|14
CSGMDTGMNTEAFF
>TRBJ1-2|TRBV6-5|13
CASSYSSDYGYTF
>TRBJ1-4|TRBV19|14
CASSPGTGDQKLFF
>TRBJ2-7|TRBV6-5|14
CASTRQGPSYEQYF
>TRBJ2-1|TRBV7-8|19
CASSVRSSGGTSSYNEQFF
>TRBJ1-6|TRBV6-5|12
CASTGGNSPLHF
>TRBJ2-1|TRBV5-4|14
CASSRGADYNEQFF
>TRBJ1-1|TRBV7-9|15
CASSSMGQMVTEAFF
>TRBJ1-5|TRBV15|16
CATSSPAEGTNQPQHF
>TRBJ1-6|TRBV9|15
CASSQRRGERSPLHF
>TRBJ2-1|TRBV5-1|14
CASSSLAGGNEQFF
>TRBJ1-6|TRBV14|14
CASSQNRGNSPLHF
>TRBJ2-1|TRBV2|15
CASSEEITPYNEQFF
>TRBJ1-4|TRBV2|14
CASSGRDSTEKLFF
>TRBJ2-7|TRBV23-1|16
CASSQSPGDRSYEQYF
>TRBJ1-2|TRBV20-1|13
CSASKTGDYGYTF
>TRBJ2-7|TRBV10-3|13
CAISPYSSYEQYF
>TRBJ1-6|TRBV4-2|15
CASSQDSGRNSPLHF
>TRBJ1-1|TRBV12-3/TRBV12-4|12
CASRYGHGEAFF
>TRBJ2-2|TRBV7-2|13
CASSSTGPGELFF
>TRBJ1-1|TRBV9|13
CASSPRQGDEAFF
>TRBJ2-5|TRBV6-1|18
CASSEKLAGGRYQETQYF
>TRBJ1-2|TRBV6-5|15
CASSTRTGLVQGYTF